The rows below give T cell receptor beta chains drawn from one sample of a study of blood T cell repertoires in COVID-19. Clones were sequenced by immunoSEQ multiplex PCR, and TCRdb holds only the in-frame ones, with some missing. The table shows roughly 63,000 clones, with 79% occurring only once. The specimen was peripheral blood. These receptors all come from a human donor in a cohort sampled during active COVID-19. CDR3s include the opening cysteine and the closing phenylalanine or tryptophan. Each record gives: clone size, J gene, D gene, V gene, CDR3 DNA, CDR3 protein. A D gene is named only where the DNA matches it firmly. The size entry is marked missing in some rows and otherwise reads once, few, many or a size class.

NA,TRBJ1-3,NA,TRBV2,TGTGCCAGCATCCGTCCCAGCTCTGGAAACACCATATATTTT,CASIRPSSGNTIYF
once,TRBJ2-7,TRBD1,TRBV5-1,TGCGCCAGCAGCAAAACAGGGGGCCGGAGCTCCTACGAGCAGTACTTC,CASSKTGGRSSYEQYF
NA,TRBJ1-6,NA,TRBV6-1,TGTGCCAGCAGGCAGGGTTCCTATAATTCACCCCTCCACTTT,CASRQGSYNSPLHF
NA,TRBJ2-7,TRBD2,TRBV7-2,TGTGCCAGCAGCCCCACGAGCGGGACCTTTTACGAGCAGTACTTC,CASSPTSGTFYEQYF
NA,TRBJ2-5,TRBD2,TRBV14,TGTGCCAGCAGCCCTACAGAGGGAGGGGAGACCCAGTACTTC,CASSPTEGGETQYF
NA,TRBJ1-5,NA,TRBV5-6,TGTGCCAGCAGCCTGGGAGGGGGAAACAATCAGCCCCAGCATTTT,CASSLGGGNNQPQHF
NA,TRBJ1-6,NA,TRBV28,TGTGCCAGCAGCACCGGCTCCAGGGGATCACCCCTCCACTTT,CASSTGSRGSPLHF
few,TRBJ1-2,NA,TRBV19,TGTGCCACCCCGTCGGGATCGGGCTACACCTTC,CATPSGSGYTF
NA,TRBJ1-4,NA,TRBV21-1,TGTGCCAGCAGCAATTGGGACAGTAACATGGCTGCAACTAATGAAAAACTGTTTTTT,CASSNWDSNMAATNEKLFF
NA,TRBJ2-1,TRBD2,TRBV19,TGTGCCAGTAGCGTAACTAGCGGATGGGGTGAGCAGTTCTTC,CASSVTSGWGEQFF
NA,TRBJ2-1,TRBD2,TRBV28,TGTGCCAGCAGTCGGACTAGCGGGGGCTACAATGAGCAGTTCTTC,CASSRTSGGYNEQFF
NA,TRBJ2-6,NA,TRBV28,TGTGCCAGCAGTTTGACGGGAGCTGGGGCCAACGTCCTGACTTTC,CASSLTGAGANVLTF
NA,TRBJ2-7,TRBD1,TRBV9,TGTGCCAGCAGCGTAGGGGACAGGGGGTGGGCCGAGCAGTACTTC,CASSVGDRGWAEQYF
once,TRBJ2-1,TRBD1,TRBV9,TGTGCCAGCACCCGGGGTGGACAGGTTACGGTTGAGCAGTTCTTC,CASTRGGQVTVEQFF
once,TRBJ2-3,TRBD2,TRBV5-1,TGCGCCAGCAGCCCTGAAAAACTAGCGGGAGGGTTCCCGGATACGCAGTATTTT,CASSPEKLAGGFPDTQYF
NA,TRBJ1-4,TRBD1,TRBV5-1,TGCGCCAGCCAGGGACAGTCAGGTGAAAAACTGTTTTTT,CASQGQSGEKLFF
once,TRBJ2-7,NA,TRBV5-1,TGCGCCAGCAGCCACAGGGACAATTTGGACGAGCAGTACTTC,CASSHRDNLDEQYF
NA,TRBJ2-7,NA,TRBV6-5,TGTGCCAGCAGTTACCTTCAGGGGTACGAGCAGTACTTC,CASSYLQGYEQYF
NA,TRBJ2-3,NA,TRBV18,TGTGCCAGCTCACCTCCAGCAGATACGCAGTATTTT,CASSPPADTQYF
NA,TRBJ1-1,NA,TRBV21-1,TGTGCCAGCAGCAAAGTCCTCCCCGGGGATGAAGCTTTCTTT,CASSKVLPGDEAFF
NA,TRBJ2-5,NA,TRBV18,TGTGCCAGCTCACCATTCTCAGGGGAAGAGACCCAGTACTTC,CASSPFSGEETQYF
NA,TRBJ2-3,NA,TRBV27,TGTGCCAGCAGTTACGGAGGGGTCGGTACGCAGTATTTT,CASSYGGVGTQYF
NA,TRBJ2-2,TRBD1,TRBV11-2,TGTGCCAGCAGCTTAAACAGGGGGAACACCGGGGAGCTGTTTTTT,CASSLNRGNTGELFF
NA,TRBJ2-3,TRBD1,TRBV11-2,TGTGCCAGCAGCTCAGGACAGGAAGACACAGATACGCAGTATTTT,CASSSGQEDTDTQYF
NA,TRBJ1-4,NA,TRBV28,TGTGCCAGCAGTTCGCTCTACGGGTCGAGGAATGAAAAACTGTTTTTT,CASSSLYGSRNEKLFF
NA,TRBJ1-3,NA,TRBV11-2,TGTGCCAGCAGCTCCACGGGCTCTGGAAACACCATATATTTT,CASSSTGSGNTIYF
NA,TRBJ1-2,NA,TRBV2,TGTGCCAGCCAGCCGGGGTTAGCTAACTATGGCTACACCTTC,CASQPGLANYGYTF
few,TRBJ1-2,TRBD1,TRBV7-2,TGTGCCAGCAGCTTAGAAGGCTCGACAGGGGGTGGCTACACCTTC,CASSLEGSTGGGYTF
NA,TRBJ2-3,TRBD2,TRBV4-1,TGCGCCAGCAGCCTAGGACTAGCAGGACCAGATACGCAGTATTTT,CASSLGLAGPDTQYF